The rows below give T cell receptor beta chains drawn from one sample of a study of blood T cell repertoires in COVID-19. The table came from immunoSEQ multiplex PCR; TCRdb's copy has only in-frame clones and leaves some out. Of some 350,000 clones in the sample, around four fifths were seen once. Source material: peripheral blood. The origin of the receptors is a man aged 25 to 40 with active or convalescent COVID-19. Both conserved end residues are trimmed from each CDR3. The order of the fields is CDR3 protein, V gene, J gene, D gene, CDR3 length. A D gene is named only where the DNA matches it firmly.

cdr3_aa: AWTRGTGSSNEQF; v_call: TRBV30; j_call: TRBJ2-1; d_call: TRBD1; cdr3_length: 13
cdr3_aa: ASSARTDYEKLF; v_call: TRBV6-6; j_call: TRBJ1-4; d_call: -; cdr3_length: 12
cdr3_aa: ASSYPTGGDDEAF; v_call: TRBV6-5; j_call: TRBJ1-1; d_call: TRBD1; cdr3_length: 13
cdr3_aa: ASSITDRGLSPLH; v_call: TRBV19; j_call: TRBJ1-6; d_call: TRBD1; cdr3_length: 13
cdr3_aa: ASSQTGTDYEQY; v_call: TRBV21-1; j_call: TRBJ2-7; d_call: -; cdr3_length: 12
cdr3_aa: ASSERALNTGELF; v_call: TRBV6-4; j_call: TRBJ2-2; d_call: -; cdr3_length: 13
cdr3_aa: ASRGAEDGEKLF; v_call: TRBV11-3; j_call: TRBJ1-4; d_call: -; cdr3_length: 12
cdr3_aa: ASGPQGASEQY; v_call: TRBV19; j_call: TRBJ2-7; d_call: TRBD1; cdr3_length: 11
cdr3_aa: ASSPSGGLETQY; v_call: TRBV7-9; j_call: TRBJ2-5; d_call: TRBD2; cdr3_length: 12
cdr3_aa: ASSPRLAGGLGNTQY; v_call: TRBV4-2; j_call: TRBJ2-3; d_call: TRBD2; cdr3_length: 15
cdr3_aa: ASSFYGNTGELF; v_call: TRBV7-6; j_call: TRBJ2-2; d_call: -; cdr3_length: 12
cdr3_aa: ASSPGQGIGYT; v_call: TRBV27; j_call: TRBJ1-2; d_call: TRBD1; cdr3_length: 11
cdr3_aa: ASSLYYEQY; v_call: TRBV7-8; j_call: TRBJ2-7; d_call: -; cdr3_length: 9
cdr3_aa: ATSPGLSNQPQH; v_call: TRBV24-1; j_call: TRBJ1-5; d_call: -; cdr3_length: 12
cdr3_aa: ASTPTDSYEQY; v_call: TRBV11-3; j_call: TRBJ2-7; d_call: -; cdr3_length: 11
cdr3_aa: ASSQGTGPGNTIY; v_call: TRBV3-1/TRBV3-2; j_call: TRBJ1-3; d_call: -; cdr3_length: 13
cdr3_aa: ASSPGLVAYEQY; v_call: TRBV5-4; j_call: TRBJ2-7; d_call: TRBD2; cdr3_length: 12
cdr3_aa: ASSLPQDRGGYT; v_call: TRBV7-9; j_call: TRBJ1-2; d_call: -; cdr3_length: 12
cdr3_aa: AISESGQGGNQPQH; v_call: TRBV10-3; j_call: TRBJ1-5; d_call: TRBD1; cdr3_length: 14
cdr3_aa: ASSYRTSGRTVYNEQF; v_call: TRBV7-2; j_call: TRBJ2-1; d_call: TRBD2; cdr3_length: 16
cdr3_aa: ASSYMYQPQH; v_call: TRBV7-2; j_call: TRBJ1-5; d_call: -; cdr3_length: 10
cdr3_aa: ASTRTGGPNQPQH; v_call: TRBV9; j_call: TRBJ1-5; d_call: TRBD1; cdr3_length: 13
cdr3_aa: ASKSGTPYNEQF; v_call: TRBV3-1/TRBV3-2; j_call: TRBJ2-1; d_call: -; cdr3_length: 12
cdr3_aa: ASSLLAGIDEQY; v_call: TRBV11-1; j_call: TRBJ2-7; d_call: -; cdr3_length: 12
cdr3_aa: ASSRSGTGRAHEQY; v_call: TRBV2; j_call: TRBJ2-7; d_call: TRBD1; cdr3_length: 14
cdr3_aa: ASKGGGKGYGYT; v_call: TRBV6-5; j_call: TRBJ1-2; d_call: -; cdr3_length: 12
cdr3_aa: ASRPRGKGPYGYT; v_call: TRBV7-6; j_call: TRBJ1-2; d_call: -; cdr3_length: 13
cdr3_aa: ASSSTRTSATDTQY; v_call: TRBV5-6; j_call: TRBJ2-3; d_call: TRBD2; cdr3_length: 14
cdr3_aa: ASSQTGQGGSYGYT; v_call: TRBV14; j_call: TRBJ1-2; d_call: TRBD1; cdr3_length: 14
cdr3_aa: AISGAVQGIGNTIY; v_call: TRBV10-3; j_call: TRBJ1-3; d_call: -; cdr3_length: 14
cdr3_aa: ASSESTGNYNEQF; v_call: TRBV5-4; j_call: TRBJ2-1; d_call: -; cdr3_length: 13
cdr3_aa: ASGGSERSTEAF; v_call: TRBV2; j_call: TRBJ1-1; d_call: -; cdr3_length: 12
cdr3_aa: ASSLVAVSYEQY; v_call: TRBV11-3; j_call: TRBJ2-7; d_call: -; cdr3_length: 12
cdr3_aa: ASSLGQRRTDTQY; v_call: TRBV7-9; j_call: TRBJ2-3; d_call: -; cdr3_length: 13
cdr3_aa: SAWDRGHRANYGYT; v_call: TRBV29-1; j_call: TRBJ1-2; d_call: TRBD1; cdr3_length: 14
cdr3_aa: ASSQDEGRGPGNTIY; v_call: TRBV4-1; j_call: TRBJ1-3; d_call: TRBD1; cdr3_length: 15
cdr3_aa: ASSPLATNEKLF; v_call: TRBV5-1; j_call: TRBJ1-4; d_call: -; cdr3_length: 12
cdr3_aa: ASTLDLRDTQY; v_call: TRBV5-1; j_call: TRBJ2-3; d_call: -; cdr3_length: 11
cdr3_aa: AASLYQGAGGYT; v_call: TRBV4-3; j_call: TRBJ1-2; d_call: TRBD1; cdr3_length: 12
cdr3_aa: ASTKGLAGGRETQY; v_call: TRBV27; j_call: TRBJ2-5; d_call: TRBD2; cdr3_length: 14
cdr3_aa: ASTPASRGYGYT; v_call: TRBV6-5; j_call: TRBJ1-2; d_call: -; cdr3_length: 12
cdr3_aa: ASSASLAGGGEQF; v_call: TRBV6-4; j_call: TRBJ2-1; d_call: TRBD2; cdr3_length: 13
cdr3_aa: ASSRGLAGGSTDTQY; v_call: TRBV19; j_call: TRBJ2-3; d_call: TRBD2; cdr3_length: 15
cdr3_aa: ASSSTTEGGGDTQY; v_call: TRBV11-3; j_call: TRBJ2-3; d_call: -; cdr3_length: 14
cdr3_aa: ASSQDRGLLYGYT; v_call: TRBV4-1; j_call: TRBJ1-2; d_call: TRBD1; cdr3_length: 13
cdr3_aa: ASSYDVEREGLTGELF; v_call: TRBV6-2/TRBV6-3; j_call: TRBJ2-2; d_call: TRBD2; cdr3_length: 16
cdr3_aa: ASSYPGRANTEAF; v_call: TRBV6-2/TRBV6-3; j_call: TRBJ1-1; d_call: -; cdr3_length: 13
cdr3_aa: ASSLAGGTEAF; v_call: TRBV28; j_call: TRBJ1-1; d_call: TRBD1; cdr3_length: 11
cdr3_aa: ASSVQGQATGELF; v_call: TRBV6-4; j_call: TRBJ2-2; d_call: TRBD1; cdr3_length: 13
cdr3_aa: ASSPQVRVDGGELF; v_call: TRBV9; j_call: TRBJ2-2; d_call: -; cdr3_length: 14
cdr3_aa: AWSGFDKGAHLSNQPQH; v_call: TRBV30; j_call: TRBJ1-5; d_call: TRBD1; cdr3_length: 17
cdr3_aa: ASSQGSGPGNTIY; v_call: TRBV4-3; j_call: TRBJ1-3; d_call: -; cdr3_length: 13
cdr3_aa: ASSWIAGTGELF; v_call: TRBV27; j_call: TRBJ2-2; d_call: -; cdr3_length: 12